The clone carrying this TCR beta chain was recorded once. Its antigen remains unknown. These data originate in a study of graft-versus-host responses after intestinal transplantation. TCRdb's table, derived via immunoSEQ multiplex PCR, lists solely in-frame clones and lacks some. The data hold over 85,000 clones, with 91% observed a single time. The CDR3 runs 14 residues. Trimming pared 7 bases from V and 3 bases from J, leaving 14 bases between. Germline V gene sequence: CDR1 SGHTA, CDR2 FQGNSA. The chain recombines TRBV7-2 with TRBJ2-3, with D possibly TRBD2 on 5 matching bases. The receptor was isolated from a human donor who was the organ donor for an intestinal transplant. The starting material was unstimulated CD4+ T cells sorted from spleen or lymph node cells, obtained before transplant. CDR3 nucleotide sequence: TGTGCCAGCACCTCGGGGTTGATGACAGATACGCAGTATTTT. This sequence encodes CASTSGLMTDTQYF. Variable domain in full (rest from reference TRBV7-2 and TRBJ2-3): GAGVSQSPSNKVTEKGKDVELRCDPISGHTALYWYRQSLGQGLEFLIYFQGNSAPDKSGLPSDRFSAERTGGSVSTLTIQRTQQEDSAVYLCASTSGLMTDTQYFGPGTRLTVL.